The 14 T cell receptor beta chains below all came from one sample that was sequenced in a study of cytomegalovirus exposure and HLA in healthy donors. A multiplex PCR was run with 60 Vbeta primers and 13 Jbeta primers. The repertoire was sequenced with immunoSEQ multiplex PCR; TCRdb's copy has only in-frame clones and lacks some. The sample lists around 130,000 clones; 82% were seen once. The sequencing input was PBMCs. The receptors stem from a woman aged 18-29 years in good health and CMV-seronegative.

The chain uses TRBV19 and TRBJ1-5; the D gene is possibly TRBD1 (6 bases). The CDR3 totals 15 residues. Germline CDR1 and CDR2: LNHDA and SQIVND (reference sequence). V shed 1 base and J shed 7 bases, with 14 bases lying between them. CDR3 in amino acids: CASSIGQGTEQPQHF. CDR3 bases: TGTGCCAGTAGTATAGGGCAGGGGACGGAACAGCCCCAGCATTTT.

The rearrangement joins TRBV5-6 to TRBJ2-2; 7 bases are shared with TRBD2. Germline V gene lookup returns CDR1 SGHDT and CDR2 YYEEEE. V shed 2 bases, J shed 3 bases, and the junction held 7 bases outside the gene matches. This CDR3 region has 16 residues. The CDR3 is CASSFLRGSDTGELFF. CDR3 sequence (DNA): TGTGCCAGCAGCTTTCTCCGCGGGAGTGACACCGGGGAGCTGTTTTTT.

The genes are TRBV12-5 and TRBJ1-2, with a weak D call TRBD1 (5 bases). V lost 5 bases, J lost 4 bases, and 14 bases lay in between. The CDR3 consists of 14 residues. Germline CDR1 is LGHNT and CDR2 is FRNRAP. CDR3 nucleotide sequence: TGTGCTAGTGGTAAGACAGCCGGCGGCTATGGCTACACCTTC. Its translation: CASGKTAGGYGYTF.

The V call is TRBV27, the J call TRBJ1-5; unclear D gene. Germline V gene lookup returns CDR1 MNHEY and CDR2 SMNVEV (reference sequence). The V end was cut by 3 bases, the J end by 4 bases, with 13 bases between. The CDR3 totals 15 residues. CDR3 bases: TGTGCCAGCAGTTTTAGTTCCCCCGAAAATCAGCCCCAGCATTTT. This gives the protein CASSFSSPENQPQHF.

The rearrangement joins TRBV7-9 to TRBJ1-2, with 9 bases that match TRBD1. V shed 6 bases and J 7 bases; nucleotides not matched to a gene: 6. CDR1 SEHNR and CDR2 FQNEAQ come from the germline V gene (reference sequence). This CDR3 is 13 amino acids long. CDR3 region: CASSQQGAGGYTF. In DNA, the CDR3 is TGTGCCAGCAGTCAACAGGGGGCTGGTGGCTACACCTTC.

On this clone: Lacking the conserved final phenylalanine or tryptophan, this CDR3 likely reflects a read error. No DNA is shown, since the ends of the CDR3 on it are uncertain; the CDR3 is the one TCRdb lists. This chain links TRBV5-4 with TRBJ2-7; TRBD2, the D gene given by the table, was not confirmed from the DNA. Looked up from germline, CDR1 is SGHNT and CDR2 is YYREEE (reference sequence). The CDR3 length is 15 residues, termini included. This CDR3 reads CASSYSGTSGRSRVL.

The V and J genes are TRBV11-2 and TRBJ1-1; D ambiguous. Germline lookup yields CDR1 SGHAT and CDR2 FQNNGV. This CDR3 has 13 amino acids. The germline V and J ends were trimmed by 5 bases and 3 bases, with 10 bases remaining between them. CDR3 in DNA: TGTGCCAGCAGCCCCTCGGGTGACACTGAAGCTTTCTTT. Its translation: CASSPSGDTEAFF.

This clone came up once. The V call is TRBV6-1, the J call TRBJ1-6; 7 nucleotides align to TRBD1. V gave up 2 bases and J gave up 9 bases; unmatched junction bases: 13. In germline, CDR1 is MNHNS, CDR2 SASEGT. This CDR3 contains 17 residues. The CDR3 protein is CASSERAGGSLGSPLHF. CDR3 DNA sequence: TGTGCCAGCAGTGAAAGGGCAGGGGGAAGTTTAGGTTCACCCCTCCACTTT.

Concerning this clone: Germline is not matched at one junction end, which may reflect a read error. The rearrangement joins TRBV6-1 to TRBJ2-6, with D maybe TRBD1 (5 bases). The CDR3 is 17 residues long. Germline V lookup: CDR1 MNHNS, CDR2 SASEGT. CDR3 protein: CASSEFFGNSGANGLTF. CDR3 nucleotide sequence: TGTGCCAGCAGTGAATTTTTTGGGAACTCTGGGGCCAACGGCCTGACTTTC.

This rearrangement joins TRBV21-1 to TRBJ1-1. TRBV21-1 is a recognized pseudogene. This CDR3 spans 14 amino acids. In nucleotides, the CDR3 is TGTGCCAGCAGCCTCTCGGGGGGGAACACTGAAGCTTTCTTT. As protein: CASSLSGGNTEAFF.

This rearrangement joins TRBV6-1 to TRBJ2-7, with 7 nucleotides matching TRBD2. Germline V gene sequence: CDR1 MNHNS, CDR2 SASEGT. V dropped 6 bases and J dropped 6; count of bases not matched to a gene: 11. This CDR3 is built from 14 residues. The CDR3, as DNA: TGTGCCAGCAGGTCGGGACTATCAACGGTCGAGCAGTACTTC. It translates to CASRSGLSTVEQYF.

The chain links TRBV4-1 to TRBJ2-7; no clear D. Trimming removed 1 base from V and 5 bases from J, with 9 bases in between. This CDR3 is built from 13 residues. Looked up from germline, CDR1 is MGHRA and CDR2 is YSYEKL. CDR3 coding DNA: TGCGCCAGCAGCCAAGGCAGAGGCAACGAGCAGTACTTC. Translated, it gives CASSQGRGNEQYF.

The chain recombines TRBV7-2 with TRBJ2-7; 12 nucleotides line up with TRBD2. Germline V gene sequence: CDR1 SGHTA, CDR2 FQGNSA. CDR3 size: 13 residues. J lost 6 bases, V lost 5 bases, and 2 bases had no gene match. The CDR3 DNA follows: TGTGCCAGCAGCCTGACTAGCGGGGGCGAGCAGTACTTC. It codes for CASSLTSGGEQYF. The full variable domain, completed using reference TRBV7-2 and TRBJ2-7, is GAGVSQSPSNKVTEKGKDVELRCDPISGHTALYWYRQSLGQGLEFLIYFQGNSAPDKSGLPSDRFSAERTGGSVSTLTIQRTQQEDSAVYLCASSLTSGGEQYFGPGTRLTVT.

The CDR3 sequence: CSARGDYEQYF. The CDR3 DNA follows: TGCAGTGCTAGAGGAGACTACGAGCAGTACTTC. The rearrangement links TRBV20-1 to TRBJ2-7; no firm D call. CDR3 length: 11 amino acids. Germline V gene data show CDR1 as DFQATT and CDR2 as SNEGSKA (reference sequence). V dropped 1 base and J dropped 3 bases, with 4 bases sitting between them.